The T cell receptor beta chain under discussion was sequenced for a study of Ad26.COV2.S vaccination and SARS-CoV-2 variants. The treatment here: about 20 received Ad26.COV2.S at low or high dose, single or two shots; roughly five received placebo; per-sample allocation not given. Sample collection was performed on day 63 after the first vaccine or placebo injection. This table comes from immunoSEQ multiplex PCR, and its TCRdb copy is limited to in-frame clones, with some not included. The table shows 440,000 or so clones, with 90% occurring only once. The sample in question was peripheral blood, obtained in a trial of Ad26.COV2.S vaccine versus placebo. This clonotype originated in a person aged 18-60 years who received the Ad26.COV2.S COVID-19 vaccine or a placebo.

The CDR3 bases are TGTGCCACAAAAGGCCGGGGGAGTGTGGACAATGAGCAGTTCTTC. It specifies CATKGRGSVDNEQFF. The V call is TRBV10-3, the J call TRBJ2-1, with D tentatively TRBD2 (6 bases). CDR3 size: 15 residues. V was trimmed by 10 bases and J by 5 bases, leaving 21 bases between them. Germline V gene sequence: CDR1 ENHRY, CDR2 SYGVKD.